This T cell receptor (beta chain) appears in the sequencing data of a study of T cell responses to AZD1222 COVID-19 vaccine. Study-level results: Among those given AZD1222, only 5 to 7 were seropositive at baseline. Samples come after the peak T cell response, not at day 14. Unmutated variant regions are reportedly targeted by nearly half of spike-specific TCRs. Most donors were white British and more were female, and clonal diversity was possibly underestimated.

Comment on this clone: What it binds is unknown.

The V end lost 3 bases, the J end lost 0 bases, and 9 bases lay between the germline ends. Germline V gene data show CDR1 as LNHDA and CDR2 as SQIVND (reference sequence). The CDR3 length is 16 residues. Profiling relied on immunoSEQ multiplex PCR, and the TCRdb table lists in-frame clones only, not all of them. Of about 87,000 clones listed, 88% are singletons. Sequencing used peripheral blood, obtained on day 0 of AZD1222 vaccination. The sequence was obtained from an adult in good health. The chain carries TRBV19 and TRBJ2-6, with D unclear. The CDR3 protein is CASSIKKLSGANVLTF. The CDR3 nucleotides are TGTGCCAGTAGTATTAAAAAGCTCTCTGGGGCCAACGTCCTGACTTTC. Looking up the rest from reference TRBV19 and TRBJ2-6 gives the full variable domain: DGGITQSPKYLFRKEGQNVTLSCEQNLNHDAMYWYRQDPGQGLRLIYYSQIVNDFQKGDIAEGYSVSREKKESFPLTVTSAQKNPTAFYLCASSIKKLSGANVLTFGAGSRLTVL.